These 9 T cell receptor beta chains came from one sample sequenced in a study of blood T cell repertoires in COVID-19. TCRdb's copy holds only in-frame clones and misses some; the assay was immunoSEQ multiplex PCR. In the table there are 280,000 or so clones, 85% of which are singletons. Sequencing was carried out using PBMCs or T cells enriched from blood (not recorded which). These receptors were taken from a woman aged 45-65 years who had recovered from COVID-19.

The rearrangement joins TRBV3-1 (or the pseudogene TRBV3-2) to TRBJ1-1, with D possibly matching TRBD1 (6 bases). CDR1 and CDR2 (germline): LGHDT, YNNKEL (reference sequence). Trimming cost V 4 bases and J 5 bases, with 11 bases left between them. There are 13 residues in the CDR3. CDR3 residues: CASSRRGSTEAFF. In DNA form, the CDR3 reads TGTGCCAGCAGCCGCAGGGGTTCAACTGAAGCTTTCTTT.

This chain links TRBV25-1 with TRBJ1-4, with a weak D call TRBD1 (6 bases). Trimming stripped 4 bases from V and 8 bases from J, with 14 bases between. Germline-derived CDR1 and CDR2 are MGHDK and SYGVNS. The CDR3 is 14 amino acids. CDR3 sequence reads: CASSADEGGEKLFF. CDR3 nucleotide sequence: TGTGCCAGCAGTGCTGACGAGGGGGGGGAAAAACTGTTTTTT.

The chain carries TRBV7-9 and TRBJ2-1; 11 nucleotides align to TRBD2. J lost 5 bases, V lost 5 bases, and 5 bases had no gene match. Germline-derived CDR1 and CDR2 are SEHNR and FQNEAQ (reference sequence). The CDR3 totals 15 residues. CDR3 amino acids: CASSTGTSGNNEQFF. As DNA, the CDR3 is TGTGCCAGCAGCACGGGGACTAGCGGTAACAATGAGCAGTTCTTC.

The chain joins TRBV30 to TRBJ1-4; 9 nucleotides line up with TRBD1. After removal of 4 bases from V and 8 bases from J, the junction contained 8 bases not matched to a gene. Germline V lookup: CDR1 GTSNPN, CDR2 SVGIG (reference sequence). The CDR3 sequence is 14 residues long. The CDR3 here is CAWKRDRVGEKLFF. The CDR3 DNA follows: TGTGCCTGGAAGCGGGACAGGGTAGGGGAAAAACTGTTTTTT.

The chain employs TRBV4-3 and TRBJ1-1; TRBD1 is a possible D gene (6 bases). Trimming cost V 4 bases and J 3 bases, with 15 bases left between them. Germline V CDR1 and CDR2: LGHNA, YSLEER. This CDR3 region has 15 residues. The CDR3 bases are TGCGCCAGCAGCCGGTCAGGGGCGGAGGACACTGAAGCTTTCTTT. It translates to CASSRSGAEDTEAFF.

This chain joins TRBV4-2 and TRBJ2-7; possible D gene TRBD1, 6 bases. CDR1 and CDR2 from the germline V gene are LGHNA and YNFKEQ. The germline V and J ends were trimmed by 4 bases and 6 bases, with 16 bases remaining between them. The CDR3 extends over 14 amino acids. CDR3 loop: CASSRLTGSSEQYF. The CDR3 DNA is TGTGCCAGCAGCCGGTTGACAGGAAGCTCCGAGCAGTACTTC.

CDR3 nucleotides: TGTGCCAGCTCACTACCGCAGGGTAGGACTGAAGCTTTCTTT. Residues: CASSLPQGRTEAFF. The V call is TRBV18, the J call TRBJ1-1; D is perhaps TRBD1 (5 bases). V lost 4 bases and J lost 5, with 14 bases in between. The CDR3 spans 14 residues. The germline V gene has CDR1 KGHSH and CDR2 LQKENI.

The V gene is TRBV5-4, the J gene TRBJ2-2, with 8 nucleotides matching TRBD2. From germline, CDR1 is SGHNT and CDR2 YYREEE (reference sequence). The CDR3 is 14 amino acids. V lost 3 bases and J lost 7; bases outside the gene matches: 5. CDR3 nucleotides: TGTGCCAGCAGCTCGGGAGGGCTTAGCGGGGAGCTGTTTTTT. Encoded protein: CASSSGGLSGELFF.

The chain links TRBV4-1 to TRBJ1-2, with 10 bases lining up with TRBD1. The J segment lost 4 bases and the V segment lost 4 bases, leaving 9 bases of the junction unmatched. Germline V gene lookup returns CDR1 MGHRA and CDR2 YSYEKL. This CDR3 is 16 amino acids long. CDR3 in DNA: TGCGCCAGCAGCCCGACCCGGGACAGGGGAGGCTATGGCTACACCTTC. It is translated as CASSPTRDRGGYGYTF.